The source of this T cell receptor (beta chain) is a study of T cell responses to AZD1222 COVID-19 vaccine. General study points: Targets within unmutated variant regions were reportedly found for nearly half of spike-specific TCRs. Distributed over spike, vaccine-associated CD4 TCRs predominated at 160-218 and 743-854. Clonal diversity was possibly underestimated, and the donors were mostly white British, with more females. Of the AZD1222 recipients, only 6 or 7 were seropositive at baseline.

The germline gives CDR1 MDHEN, CDR2 SYDVKM. The trim removed 6 bases at V and 5 bases at J, leaving 5 bases unmatched. The CDR3 covers 14 residues. As for this clone: Its target is not known.

Clones were sequenced by immunoSEQ multiplex PCR, and TCRdb holds only the in-frame ones, with some missing. In the table there are around 110,000 clones, roughly 92% of which are singletons. The source was peripheral blood, collected 28 days after the second AZD1222 dose. This TCR came from an adult who received the AZD1222 COVID-19 vaccine. The rearrangement uses TRBV28 and TRBJ1-5; 9 nucleotides match TRBD1. The CDR3 region is CASSLGQGDQPQHF. As DNA, the CDR3 is TGTGCCAGCAGCCTGGGACAGGGAGATCAGCCCCAGCATTTT. Complete variable domain (other parts from reference TRBV28 and TRBJ1-5): DVKVTQSSRYLVKRTGEKVFLECVQDMDHENMFWYRQDPGLGLRLIYFSYDVKMKEKGDIPEGYSVSREKKERFSLILESASTNQTSMYLCASSLGQGDQPQHFGDGTRLSIL.